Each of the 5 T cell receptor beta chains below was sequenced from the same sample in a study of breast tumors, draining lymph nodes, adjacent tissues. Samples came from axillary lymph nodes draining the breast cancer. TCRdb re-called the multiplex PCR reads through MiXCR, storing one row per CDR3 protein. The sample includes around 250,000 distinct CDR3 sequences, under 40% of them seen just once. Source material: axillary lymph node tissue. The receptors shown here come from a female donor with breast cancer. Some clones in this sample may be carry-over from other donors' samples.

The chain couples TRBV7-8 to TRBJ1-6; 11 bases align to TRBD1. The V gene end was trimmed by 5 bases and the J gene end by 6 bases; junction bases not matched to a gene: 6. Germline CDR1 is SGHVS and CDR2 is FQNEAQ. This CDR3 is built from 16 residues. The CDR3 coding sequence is TGTGCCAGCAGCCCGGACAGGGGGCTGGCTAATTCACCCCTCCACTTT. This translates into CASSPDRGLANSPLHF.

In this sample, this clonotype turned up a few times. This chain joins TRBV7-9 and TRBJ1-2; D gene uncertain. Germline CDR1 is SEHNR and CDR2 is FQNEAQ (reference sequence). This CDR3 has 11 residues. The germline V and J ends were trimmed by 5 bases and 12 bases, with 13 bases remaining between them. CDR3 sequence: CASSHDGGNTF. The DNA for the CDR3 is TGTGCCAGCAGCCACGACGGAGGAAACACCTTC.

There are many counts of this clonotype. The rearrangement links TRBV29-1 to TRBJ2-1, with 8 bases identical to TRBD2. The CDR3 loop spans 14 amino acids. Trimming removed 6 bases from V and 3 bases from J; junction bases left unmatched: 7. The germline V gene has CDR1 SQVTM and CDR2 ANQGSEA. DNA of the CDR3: TGCAGCGTCCTCGGACTAGCCTTCTACAATGAGCAGTTCTTC. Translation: CSVLGLAFYNEQFF.

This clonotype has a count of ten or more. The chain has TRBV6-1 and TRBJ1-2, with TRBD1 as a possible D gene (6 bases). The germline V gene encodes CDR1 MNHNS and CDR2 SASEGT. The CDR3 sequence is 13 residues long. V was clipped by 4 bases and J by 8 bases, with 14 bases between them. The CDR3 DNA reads TGTGCCAGCAGTGGGGACACCCTCTGGGGCTACACCTTC. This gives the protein CASSGDTLWGYTF.

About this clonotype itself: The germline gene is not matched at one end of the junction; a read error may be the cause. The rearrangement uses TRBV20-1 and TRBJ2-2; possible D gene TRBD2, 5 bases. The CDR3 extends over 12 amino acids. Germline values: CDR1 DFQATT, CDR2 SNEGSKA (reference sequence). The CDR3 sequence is CSANGNPGELFF. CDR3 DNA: TGCAGTGCTAACGGGAACCCCGGGGAGCTGTTTTTT.